This passage covers 30 T cell receptor beta chains from one sample sequenced in a study of T cell changes during pregnancy in multiple sclerosis. Sequenced by immunoSEQ multiplex PCR; TCRdb stores in-frame clones only, minus some. The sample consists of 37,000 or so clones, about 89% of them appearing once. This material consisted of CD4+ T cells from peripheral blood mononuclear cells, taken in the first trimester of pregnancy. Source of these receptors: a female donor with multiple sclerosis, enrolled in a pregnancy study.

This chain links TRBV11-2 with TRBJ1-3; D call uncertain. The CDR3 spans 15 residues. CDR1 SGHAT and CDR2 FQNNGV come from the germline V gene. V was pared by 0 bases and J by 4 bases, with 10 bases between. The CDR3 DNA is TGTGCCAGCAGCTTAGAACGTGCGGTAGGAAACACCATATATTTT. As protein: CASSLERAVGNTIYF.

This clone occurred a few times. The J gene is TRBJ1-1, the V gene TRBV5-1; D is undetermined. The CDR3 sequence is 13 residues long. CDR1 is SGHRS and CDR2 is YFSETQ in the germline V gene. With 4 bases removed from V and 6 bases from J, the gap between germline ends came to 13 bases. This CDR3 reads CASSVSERAEAFF. As DNA, the CDR3 is TGCGCCAGCAGCGTTTCCGAACGAGCTGAAGCTTTCTTT. Full variable domain (rest looked up from reference TRBV5-1 and TRBJ1-1): KAGVTQTPRYLIKTRGQQVTLSCSPISGHRSVSWYQQTPGQGLQFLFEYFSETQRNKGNFPGRFSGRQFSNSRSEMNVSTLELGDSALYLCASSVSERAEAFFGQGTRLTVV.

V gene TRBV20-1 combines with J gene TRBJ1-2; maybe TRBD1 (6 bases). V was cut by 4 bases and J by 6 bases, with 9 bases left in between. Germline assignment: CDR1 DFQATT and CDR2 SNEGSKA (reference sequence). The CDR3 is 11 amino acids. The CDR3 sequence: CSAIEGDGYTF. The CDR3 DNA sequence: TGCAGTGCTATCGAGGGGGATGGCTACACCTTC.

The genes are TRBV7-8 and TRBJ2-7; 8 bases line up with TRBD2. V was pared by 5 bases and J by 6 bases, with 12 bases of the junction left unmatched. Germline V gene data show CDR1 as SGHVS and CDR2 as FQNEAQ. This CDR3 is 15 amino acids long. The CDR3 reads CASSQGLVWGLEQYF. CDR3 nucleotides: TGTGCCAGCAGCCAGGGACTAGTATGGGGGCTCGAGCAGTACTTC.

The J gene is TRBJ2-1, the V gene TRBV5-1; D possibly corresponds to TRBD1 (6 bases). Per the germline V gene, CDR1 is SGHRS and CDR2 is YFSETQ. Deletions cut 4 bases from V and 1 base from J, with 21 bases between. This CDR3 has 18 residues. The DNA for the CDR3 is TGCGCCAGCAGCATAAAAACGCTGACAGGACTGTCCTACAATGAGCAGTTCTTC. Translation: CASSIKTLTGLSYNEQFF.

The chain employs TRBV6-5 and TRBJ1-2; D not certain. Trimming removed 0 bases from V and 0 bases from J, with 11 bases in between. The germline CDR1 and CDR2 sequences are MNHEY and SVGAGI. This CDR3 is built from 16 residues. CDR3: CASSYSAVATNYGYTF. CDR3 bases: TGTGCCAGCAGTTACTCGGCGGTTGCGACTAACTATGGCTACACCTTC.

The chain employs TRBV6-4 and TRBJ2-2, with D uncertain. CDR1 is MRHNA and CDR2 is SNTAGT in the germline V gene. V lost 6 bases to trimming and J lost 0 bases, with 11 bases between them. This CDR3 spans 15 amino acids. CDR3 amino acids: CASRSYHANTGELFF. CDR3 nucleotide sequence: TGTGCCAGCAGATCCTACCACGCGAACACCGGGGAGCTGTTTTTT.

This clone was recorded a few times. The gene calls are TRBV19 and TRBJ1-2; D is ambiguous. Deletions cut 1 base from V and 8 bases from J, with 17 bases between. This CDR3 comprises 15 residues. CDR1 and CDR2 from the germline V gene are LNHDA and SQIVND (reference sequence). The CDR3 reads CASSIGPETSSGYTF. The CDR3 region has the DNA TGTGCCAGTAGTATAGGGCCAGAAACCAGTTCGGGCTACACCTTC.

CDR3 amino acids: CATSMRTGSLREKLFF. The CDR3, as DNA: TGTGCCACCAGCATGCGGACAGGCTCCCTTCGTGAAAAACTGTTTTTT. V is TRBV15 and J is TRBJ1-4, with 7 bases aligning to TRBD1. Germline V CDR1 and CDR2: LNHNV, YYDKDF (reference sequence). CDR3 size: 16 residues. J gave up 7 bases and V 4 bases, and 12 bases lay outside the gene matches.

The chain recombines TRBV7-2 with TRBJ1-2; possible D gene TRBD1, 5 bases. V gave up 5 bases and J gave up 8 bases, with 18 bases separating them. Germline CDR1 is SGHTA and CDR2 is FQGNSA. CDR3 length: 14 residues. In DNA form, the CDR3 reads TGTGCCAGCAGCCCCCAGGGCCGAACACGGGGCTACACCTTC. Translating gives CASSPQGRTRGYTF.

The CDR3, as DNA: TGTGCCAGCAGCTTGCGGGACACAGGCACCGGGGAGCTGTTTTTT. Protein product: CASSLRDTGTGELFF. The J gene is TRBJ2-2, the V gene TRBV5-4, with D perhaps TRBD1 (6 bases). Germline V gives CDR1 SGHNT, CDR2 YYREEE (reference sequence). The length of the CDR3 is 15 residues. Trimming left V 1 base short and J 4 bases short, with 11 bases between.

The chain recombines TRBV19 with TRBJ1-1; 8 nucleotides agree with TRBD1. This CDR3 spans 12 amino acids. V trimming: 6 bases; J trimming: 10 bases; junction bases outside the gene matches: 7. CDR1 and CDR2 (germline): LNHDA, SQIVND (reference sequence). CDR3 nucleotide sequence: TGTGCCAGTAGGCAACTACAGGGGGTAGCTTTCTTT. It specifies CASRQLQGVAFF.

The chain recombines TRBV30 with TRBJ1-2; D is perhaps TRBD1 (5 bases). CDR1 and CDR2 (germline): GTSNPN, SVGIG (reference sequence). There are 13 residues in the CDR3. V lost 3 bases to trimming and J lost 4 bases, with 12 bases between them. CDR3 protein: CAWSERQSYGYTF. CDR3 nucleotide sequence: TGTGCCTGGAGCGAGCGACAGTCCTATGGCTACACCTTC.

The chain joins TRBV6-4 to TRBJ1-1; a weak D match, TRBD1 (5 bases). Germline CDR1 MRHNA, CDR2 SNTAGT. V was pared by 0 bases and J by 10 bases, with 12 bases between. CDR3 length equals 13 residues. CDR3 sequence reads: CASSDSNGARAFF. The CDR3 DNA is TGTGCCAGCAGTGACTCTAATGGGGCGCGAGCTTTCTTT.

This chain connects TRBV7-2 to TRBJ1-2; 7 positions match TRBD1. This CDR3 is built from 17 residues. CDR1 and CDR2 (germline): SGHTA, FQGNSA. V gave up 0 bases and J gave up 2 bases; unmatched junction bases: 9. CDR3 sequence reads: CASSLAEWAGGNYGYTF. The CDR3 DNA reads as TGTGCCAGCAGCTTAGCAGAGTGGGCAGGGGGAAACTATGGCTACACCTTC.

J is TRBJ1-1 and V is TRBV6-5, with TRBD1 matching over 8 bases. V lost 10 bases to trimming and J lost 5 bases; unmatched junction nucleotides: 9. This CDR3 has 13 residues. Germline V CDR1 and CDR2: MNHEY, SVGAGI. This chain's CDR3 is CATRQGLETEAFF. The CDR3 DNA reads TGTGCCACCCGACAGGGGTTGGAAACTGAAGCTTTCTTT.

The J gene is TRBJ2-1, the V gene TRBV2; D gene ambiguous. The CDR3 loop spans 12 amino acids. The V gene's germline CDR1 is SNHLY and CDR2 FYNNEI. V was trimmed by 5 bases and J by 7 bases, leaving 9 bases between them. The CDR3 loop is CASSLLWNEQFF. The DNA of the CDR3 is TGTGCCAGCAGTCTACTTTGGAATGAGCAGTTCTTC.

The V and J genes are TRBV4-1 and TRBJ1-2; TRBD1 is a possible D gene (6 bases). The ends were cut back, 5 bases at V and 1 base at J, with 20 bases in the middle. The CDR3 is 17 residues long. Germline loops: CDR1 MGHRA, CDR2 YSYEKL. The CDR3 reads CASSWAGTRPFNYGYTF. The CDR3 DNA reads TGCGCCAGCAGCTGGGCCGGGACACGACCTTTTAACTATGGCTACACCTTC.

The V gene is TRBV7-3, the J gene TRBJ2-3; tentative D call: TRBD2 (5 bases). The germline V gene encodes CDR1 SGHTA and CDR2 FQGTGA. Trimming took off 1 base at V and 4 bases at J, with 6 bases between the two ends. The CDR3 length is 13 residues. The CDR3 bases are TGTGCCAGCAGCTTAAGCGGGTCAGATACGCAGTATTTT. It specifies CASSLSGSDTQYF.

V gene TRBV7-6 combines with J gene TRBJ2-3; maybe TRBD1 (6 bases). Germline CDR1 is SGHVS and CDR2 is FNYEAQ. Trimming cost V 7 bases and J 2 bases, with 13 bases left between them. The CDR3 covers 14 residues. CDR3 protein: CASKDRSSTDTQYF. DNA of the CDR3: TGTGCCAGCAAAGACAGGTCCTCCACAGATACGCAGTATTTT.

This clone occurred a few times. This chain connects TRBV18 to TRBJ1-3; D possibly corresponds to TRBD1 (6 bases). Germline-derived CDR1 and CDR2 are KGHSH and LQKENI. The CDR3 length is 15 residues. Trimming removed 1 base from V and 3 bases from J, with 10 bases in between. The CDR3 DNA sequence: TGTGCCAGCTCACCACTCTCGACAGGTGGAAACACCATATATTTT. Encoded protein: CASSPLSTGGNTIYF.

The V call is TRBV11-1, the J call TRBJ1-2; D is uncertain. V was clipped by 5 bases and J by 3 bases, with 10 bases between them. This CDR3 region has 13 residues. Germline CDR1 SGHAT, CDR2 FQDESV (reference sequence). The CDR3 region is CASSQTRDYGYTF. The CDR3 DNA is TGTGCCAGCAGCCAAACACGGGACTATGGCTACACCTTC.

V gene TRBV6-1 combines with J gene TRBJ2-1; D ambiguous. The V and J ends lost 4 bases and 6 bases respectively, with 10 bases between them. The CDR3 is made up of 13 amino acids. CDR1 is MNHNS, CDR2 SASEGT, per germline. The CDR3 DNA follows: TGTGCCAGCAGTGGCGTAGTTTTCAATGAGCAGTTCTTC. Protein: CASSGVVFNEQFF.

This clone was detected only a few times. CDR3 DNA sequence: TGTGCCAGCTCACCATCCGGGACAGACTATGGCTACACCTTC. Amino acids: CASSPSGTDYGYTF. The V call is TRBV18, the J call TRBJ1-2, with 7 bases that match TRBD1. CDR1 and CDR2 from the germline V gene are KGHSH and LQKENI. The V and J ends lost 2 bases and 3 bases, in that order; junction bases with no gene match: 3. This CDR3 region has 14 residues.

CDR3 protein: CSVEALTGKGGYTF. The CDR3 region has the DNA TGCAGCGTTGAAGCCCTGACAGGGAAAGGAGGCTACACCTTC. J is TRBJ1-2 and V is TRBV29-1, with TRBD1 matching over 7 bases. The CDR3 covers 14 residues. CDR1 and CDR2 from the germline V gene are SQVTM and ANQGSEA. V lost 1 base to trimming and J lost 8 bases; unmatched junction nucleotides: 10.

This rearrangement joins TRBV18 to TRBJ2-7; D is perhaps TRBD1 (5 bases). The CDR3 is 14 residues long. Germline lookup yields CDR1 KGHSH and CDR2 LQKENI. The V end was cut by 3 bases, the J end by 6 bases, with 15 bases between. The CDR3 DNA follows: TGTGCCAGCTCACCCCAGACAGCTACGGGCGAGCAGTACTTC. It encodes CASSPQTATGEQYF.

The chain combines TRBV11-1 with TRBJ2-7; TRBD2 agrees at 14 bases. The CDR3 is made up of 13 amino acids. Trimming took 5 bases from V and 12 from J; bases not matched to a gene: 6. Germline CDR1 SGHAT, CDR2 FQDESV (reference sequence). The CDR3 DNA is TGTGCCAGCAGCCCGGGACTAGCGGGGGCTACGTACTTC. This codes for CASSPGLAGATYF.

This chain connects TRBV19 to TRBJ2-7, with TRBD1 identical over 9 bases. There are 14 residues in the CDR3. Trimming removed 6 bases from V and 3 bases from J; junction bases left unmatched: 6. Germline V gene lookup returns CDR1 LNHDA and CDR2 SQIVND (reference sequence). The CDR3, as DNA: TGTGCCAGTAGACCAAGGGGACAGGGCTACGAGCAGTACTTC. Protein: CASRPRGQGYEQYF. The full variable domain, with the rest looked up from reference TRBV19 and TRBJ2-7, is DGGITQSPKYLFRKEGQNVTLSCEQNLNHDAMYWYRQDPGQGLRLIYYSQIVNDFQKGDIAEGYSVSREKKESFPLTVTSAQKNPTAFYLCASRPRGQGYEQYFGPGTRLTVT.

This chain joins TRBV6-7 and TRBJ1-1, with D maybe TRBD1 (5 bases). TRBV6-7 is noted as an ORF with a role that remains uncertain. The CDR3 is made up of 16 amino acids. V shed 0 bases and J shed 0 bases, with 11 bases lying between them. The CDR3 here is CASSYSHRTVNTEAFF. The CDR3 nucleotides are TGTGCCAGCAGTTACTCCCACAGGACGGTGAACACTGAAGCTTTCTTT.

The V and J genes are TRBV7-9 and TRBJ2-7; weak D call: TRBD1 (6 bases). CDR3 length: 14 amino acids. Germline lookup yields CDR1 SEHNR and CDR2 FQNEAQ (reference sequence). The ends were cut back, 0 bases at V and 2 bases at J, with 8 bases in the middle. CDR3: CASSLAQGTYEQYF. The CDR3 coding sequence is TGTGCCAGCAGCTTAGCACAGGGAACCTACGAGCAGTACTTC. Variable domain in full (rest from reference TRBV7-9 and TRBJ2-7): DTGVSQNPRHKITKRGQNVTFRCDPISEHNRLYWYRQTLGQGPEFLTYFQNEAQLEKSRLLSDRFSAERPKGSFSTLEIQRTEQGDSAMYLCASSLAQGTYEQYFGPGTRLTVT.